Below, 17 T cell receptor beta chains from the same sample are listed, as sequenced in a study of CD4 T cells in relation to SARS-CoV-2 and coronaviruses. These receptors lack a known antigen. Produced via immunoSEQ multiplex PCR; TCRdb's table is partial and in-frame only. The profile shows some 44,000 clones, more than 65% of them singletons. The sample was naive CD4+ T cells from PBMCs, cultured in vitro. The subset was: naive CD4+ T cells isolated by negative enrichment. The origin of the receptors is an adult with COVID-19.

V gene TRBV5-1 combines with J gene TRBJ2-1, with 7 bases matching TRBD1. CDR1 is SGHRS and CDR2 is YFSETQ in the germline V gene. The CDR3 sequence is 13 residues long. The V segment lost 2 bases and the J segment 4 bases; nucleotides outside the gene matches: 0. CDR3 bases: TGCGCCAGCAGCTTACAGGGGTACAATGAGCAGTTCTTC. This encodes CASSLQGYNEQFF.

This clone was detected only once. The chain recombines TRBV5-1 with TRBJ1-1; a possible D gene is TRBD1 (5 bases). The germline V and J ends were trimmed by 7 bases and 3 bases, with 16 bases remaining between them. Germline loops: CDR1 SGHRS, CDR2 YFSETQ. The CDR3 loop spans 14 amino acids. CDR3 sequence reads: CASAWQAGDTEAFF. CDR3 coding DNA: TGCGCCAGCGCCTGGCAGGCGGGGGACACTGAAGCTTTCTTT.

The genes are TRBV30 and TRBJ2-3, with TRBD2 matching 8 bases. Germline-derived CDR1 and CDR2 are GTSNPN and SVGIG (reference sequence). The CDR3 contains 16 residues. With V trimmed by 3 bases and J by 1 base, 9 bases remained unmatched. The CDR3 here is CAWREPRTSRTDTQYF. In DNA, the CDR3 is TGTGCCTGGAGGGAACCGCGGACTAGCCGCACAGATACGCAGTATTTT.

The genes are TRBV28 and TRBJ1-6; TRBD1 might be the D (5 bases). Germline CDR1 and CDR2: MDHEN and SYDVKM. Trimming left V 7 bases short and J 5 bases short, with 9 bases between. The CDR3 is 13 amino acids. CDR3 residues: CASKRTNNSPLHF. As DNA, the CDR3 is TGTGCCAGCAAAAGGACAAATAATTCACCCCTCCACTTT. The complete variable domain, with remaining parts taken from reference TRBV28 and TRBJ1-6, reads DVKVTQSSRYLVKRTGEKVFLECVQDMDHENMFWYRQDPGLGLRLIYFSYDVKMKEKGDIPEGYSVSREKKERFSLILESASTNQTSMYLCASKRTNNSPLHFGNGTRLTVT.

This rearrangement joins TRBV11-2 to TRBJ2-1, with TRBD2 identical over 12 bases. The CDR3 is made up of 13 amino acids. Trimming took 5 bases from V and 15 from J; bases not matched to a gene: 8. CDR1 is SGHAT, CDR2 FQNNGV, per germline. The DNA for the CDR3 is TGTGCCAGCAGCCGAGGGGCTAGCGGGAGGGGGTTCTTC. Its translation: CASSRGASGRGFF.

This chain's CDR3 is CASSEAEDRPMRSYGYTF. In nucleotides, the CDR3 is TGTGCCAGCAGTGAAGCGGAGGACAGGCCGATGAGGAGCTATGGCTACACCTTC. The chain has TRBV6-1 and TRBJ1-2, with 7 bases lining up with TRBD1. Germline V gene sequence: CDR1 MNHNS, CDR2 SASEGT. With V trimmed by 0 bases and J by 4 bases, 14 bases remained unmatched. This CDR3 has 18 amino acids.

The chain joins TRBV5-1 to TRBJ2-3, with TRBD2 matching over 14 bases. Germline values: CDR1 SGHRS, CDR2 YFSETQ. The V and J ends lost 4 bases and 4 bases, in that order; junction bases with no gene match: 5. The CDR3 has 16 residues. Here the CDR3 DNA reads TGCGCCAGCAGCCTGACTAGCGGGAGGGTAGCAGATACGCAGTATTTT. It yields the protein CASSLTSGRVADTQYF.

The chain uses TRBV28 and TRBJ1-2, with D maybe TRBD1 (5 bases). The CDR3 runs to 13 residues. V was trimmed by 7 bases and J by 8 bases, leaving 17 bases between them. Germline V gene sequence: CDR1 MDHEN, CDR2 SYDVKM. CDR3 coding DNA: TGTGCCAGCACCCCCGCCCCCCAGGGCGGCTACACCTTC. This gives the protein CASTPAPQGGYTF.

The rearrangement uses TRBV27 and TRBJ1-5; D remains unclear. The germline V gene encodes CDR1 MNHEY and CDR2 SMNVEV (reference sequence). This CDR3 comprises 15 residues. Trimming pared 3 bases from V and 0 bases from J, leaving 9 bases between. This CDR3 is CASSFSANSNQPQHF. In nucleotides, the CDR3 is TGTGCCAGCAGTTTCTCCGCAAATAGCAATCAGCCCCAGCATTTT.

This clone was detected once. J is TRBJ2-1 and V is TRBV18; 10 bases align to TRBD2. The CDR3 totals 17 residues. Germline CDR1 reads KGHSH; CDR2 reads LQKENI. V trimming: 3 bases; J trimming: 4 bases; junction bases outside the gene matches: 9. The CDR3 is CASSPIHGLAAYNEQFF. Written as DNA, the CDR3 is TGTGCCAGCTCACCTATCCACGGACTAGCGGCTTACAATGAGCAGTTCTTC.

The chain has TRBV5-1 and TRBJ2-3, with TRBD2 matching over 8 bases. V lost 7 bases, J lost 2 bases, and 6 bases stayed unmatched. CDR1 is SGHRS and CDR2 is YFSETQ in the germline V gene. This CDR3 comprises 14 residues. This CDR3 is CASGSGGSTDTQYF. The DNA for the CDR3 is TGCGCCAGCGGGAGCGGGGGATCCACAGATACGCAGTATTTT.

V is TRBV7-2 and J is TRBJ2-1, with 8 bases that match TRBD2. Trimming cost V 5 bases and J 4 bases; bases outside gene matches: 4. Looked up from germline, CDR1 is SGHTA and CDR2 is FQGNSA. The CDR3 runs 14 residues. The CDR3 protein is CASSRSGRYNEQFF. For the CDR3, the DNA is TGTGCCAGCAGCAGAAGCGGGAGATACAATGAGCAGTTCTTC. The full variable domain, in which reference TRBV7-2 and TRBJ2-1 provide the parts outside the CDR3, is GAGVSQSPSNKVTEKGKDVELRCDPISGHTALYWYRQSLGQGLEFLIYFQGNSAPDKSGLPSDRFSAERTGGSVSTLTIQRTQQEDSAVYLCASSRSGRYNEQFFGPGTRLTVL.

V is TRBV7-9 and J is TRBJ2-3; 9 bases align to TRBD2. V was clipped by 5 bases and J by 2 bases; unmatched bases: 8. The germline V gene encodes CDR1 SEHNR and CDR2 FQNEAQ (reference sequence). The CDR3 totals 16 residues. The DNA for the CDR3 is TGTGCCAGCAGCCAAGGGACTAGCTTTTACACAGATACGCAGTATTTT. As protein: CASSQGTSFYTDTQYF. The full variable domain, rest sourced from reference TRBV7-9 and TRBJ2-3, is DTGVSQNPRHKITKRGQNVTFRCDPISEHNRLYWYRQTLGQGPEFLTYFQNEAQLEKSRLLSDRFSAERPKGSFSTLEIQRTEQGDSAMYLCASSQGTSFYTDTQYFGPGTRLTVL.

The chain combines TRBV27 with TRBJ1-1; the match to TRBD1 covers 7 bases. The germline V gene has CDR1 MNHEY and CDR2 SMNVEV (reference sequence). The junction had 6 bases not matched to a gene; V was cut back by 5 bases and J by 0 bases. This CDR3 is 15 amino acids long. Here the CDR3 reads CASSLEGGLNTEAFF. CDR3 in DNA: TGTGCCAGCAGTCTAGAAGGGGGCCTGAACACTGAAGCTTTCTTT.

V usage is TRBV2 and J usage is TRBJ2-7, with D possibly being TRBD1 (6 bases). This CDR3 comprises 14 residues. V lost 5 bases, J lost 3 bases, and 14 bases lay in between. CDR1 and CDR2 (germline): SNHLY, FYNNEI. The CDR3, as DNA: TGTGCCAGCAGTCCGGACAGAGGAGGCTACGAGCAGTACTTC. It encodes CASSPDRGGYEQYF. Variable domain in full (rest from reference TRBV2 and TRBJ2-7): EPEVTQTPSHQVTQMGQEVILRCVPISNHLYFYWYRQILGQKVEFLVSFYNNEISEKSEIFDDQFSVERPDGSNFTLKIRSTKLEDSAMYFCASSPDRGGYEQYFGPGTRLTVT.

This chain joins TRBV12-3 or TRBV12-4 and TRBJ1-5, with D unclear. There are 13 residues in the CDR3. Trimming removed 3 bases from V and 7 bases from J, with 10 bases in between. Written as DNA, the CDR3 is TGTGCCAGCAGTTTCGGGGTGGGGCAGCCCCAGCATTTT. Amino acids: CASSFGVGQPQHF.

V and J are TRBV2 and TRBJ2-7; no clear D. Trimming cost V 1 base and J 2 bases, with 6 bases left between them. The CDR3 spans 13 residues. Germline V gene sequence: CDR1 SNHLY, CDR2 FYNNEI. For the CDR3, the DNA is TGTGCCAGCAGTGAAGGGGCCCCCTACGAGCAGTACTTC. Its translation: CASSEGAPYEQYF.